A selection of T cell receptor beta chains follows, all from one sample in a study of regulatory T cells in long-lasting Graves disease. A single record per CDR3 protein comes from TCRdb applying MiXCR to the multiplex PCR reads. The table lists about 380,000 distinct CDR3 sequences, roughly a sixth of them singletons. This specimen consisted of peripheral blood mononuclear cells (PBMCs), obtained at new diagnosis, from a patient treated with antithyroid drugs. These TCRs come from a female donor with Graves disease. Each CDR3 is given with its conserved first and last residue. Fields, in order: J gene, V gene, clone size, D gene, CDR3 protein, CDR3 DNA. A D gene is named only where the DNA matches it firmly. A clone size is listed for some rows: how often the clone was seen (once, few, many), or a class if it is expanded.

TRBJ1-2 TRBV9 many NA CASSVSGRAAYGYTF TGTGCCAGCAGCGTTTCCGGCAGGGCAGCTTACGGCTACACCTTC
TRBJ2-2 TRBV12-3/TRBV12-4 many TRBD1 CASSLRTGDQLFF TGTGCCAGCAGTTTGAGAACAGGGGATCAGCTGTTTTTT
TRBJ2-1 TRBV6-1 many NA CASSPRRDKAYNEQFF TGTGCCAGCAGCCCCCGGAGGGATAAAGCCTACAATGAGCAGTTCTTC
TRBJ2-3 TRBV11-2 many TRBD2 CASSRGGDTQYF TGTGCCAGCAGCCGGGGGGGAGATACGCAGTATTTT
TRBJ2-7 TRBV7-9 few TRBD1 CASSLGQGLEQYF TGTGCCAGCAGCTTGGGACAGGGGTTGGAGCAGTACTTC
TRBJ2-1 TRBV7-2 many NA CASSLMTLYNEQFF TGTGCCAGCAGCTTGATGACCCTTTACAATGAGCAGTTCTTC
TRBJ2-1 TRBV15 many TRBD2 CATSRDRGGGDNEQFF TGTGCCACCAGCAGAGATAGGGGCGGGGGGGACAATGAGCAGTTCTTC
TRBJ2-7 TRBV6-2/TRBV6-3 NA NA CASRITHGPTYEQYF TGTGCCAGCAGAATTACCCACGGGCCAACCTACGAGCAGTACTTC
TRBJ2-7 TRBV5-1 many TRBD2 CASSLGTRLEQYF TGCGCCAGCAGCTTGGGGACTAGACTCGAGCAGTACTTC
TRBJ2-7 TRBV7-9 few NA CASSLRVGPYEQYF TGTGCCAGCAGCTTGAGGGTGGGACCCTACGAGCAGTACTTC
TRBJ2-1 TRBV11-1 many NA CASSSWAGNHNEQFF TGTGCCAGCAGCTCCTGGGCGGGGAATCACAATGAGCAGTTCTTC
TRBJ1-5 TRBV2 many NA CASSGNGGDQPQHF TGTGCCAGCAGTGGAAATGGTGGGGATCAGCCCCAGCATTTT
TRBJ2-4 TRBV6-7 few NA CASSYPATENF TGTGCCAGCAGTTACCCCGCTACGGAGAACTTC
TRBJ1-5 TRBV12-3/TRBV12-4 many TRBD1 CASSSTGGGQPQHF TGTGCCAGCAGCTCGACAGGGGGTGGGCAGCCCCAGCATTTT
TRBJ2-1 TRBV13 many TRBD2 CASSLAGGPNEQFF TGTGCCAGCAGCCTAGCGGGCGGCCCCAATGAGCAGTTCTTC
TRBJ1-2 TRBV11-2 many NA CASSLGQSGYTF TGTGCCAGCAGCTTAGGGCAGAGCGGCTACACCTTC
TRBJ1-5 TRBV6-2/TRBV6-3 many NA CASSGASLSNQPQHF TGTGCCAGCAGTGGGGCCAGCCTTAGCAATCAGCCCCAGCATTTT
TRBJ1-1 TRBV29-1 few TRBD1 CSLNRGNTEAFF TGCAGCCTAAACAGGGGTAACACTGAAGCTTTCTTT
TRBJ2-1 TRBV27 many TRBD1 CASSDPTGEGYNEQFF TGTGCCAGCAGTGACCCGACAGGGGAAGGTTACAATGAGCAGTTCTTC
TRBJ1-2 TRBV6-1 NA TRBD1 CASSTGTGRGARNYGYTF TGTGCCAGCAGCACCGGGACAGGGAGGGGAGCCCGCAACTATGGCTACACCTTC
TRBJ1-1 TRBV7-9 many TRBD1 CASSLRTQGGTEAFF TGTGCCAGCAGCTTAAGAACGCAGGGGGGCACTGAAGCTTTCTTT
TRBJ2-7 TRBV29-1 many TRBD2 CSYRTSGSYEQYF TGCAGCTACCGGACTAGCGGGAGTTACGAGCAGTACTTC
TRBJ2-1 TRBV27 many NA CASSSSGLSYNEQFF TGTGCCAGCAGTTCATCCGGGCTTTCCTACAATGAGCAGTTCTTC
TRBJ2-3 TRBV7-2 few NA CASSVNSGPGDTQYF TGTGCCAGCAGCGTCAATAGCGGCCCTGGGGATACGCAGTATTTT
TRBJ2-7 TRBV29-1 many TRBD2 CSAEGLAGVNEQYF TGCAGCGCCGAAGGCCTAGCGGGAGTAAACGAGCAGTACTTC
TRBJ2-5 TRBV9 few NA CASSAADGRAIVETQYF TGTGCCAGCAGCGCAGCGGACGGACGCGCTATCGTAGAGACCCAGTACTTC
TRBJ2-7 TRBV20-1 many NA CSASGENSYEQYF TGCAGTGCTAGCGGGGAGAATTCCTACGAGCAGTACTTC
TRBJ1-6 TRBV7-2 NA TRBD1 CASSPGQGKYSPLHF TGTGCCAGCAGCCCCGGACAGGGGAAGTATTCACCCCTCCACTTT
TRBJ1-6 TRBV2 many NA CASLSGNNSPLHF TGTGCCAGCCTGTCTGGTAATAATTCACCCCTCCACTTT
TRBJ1-1 TRBV4-3 many TRBD1 CASSQDRGWGTEAFF TGCGCCAGCAGCCAGGACAGGGGATGGGGCACTGAAGCTTTCTTT
TRBJ2-1 TRBV12-3/TRBV12-4 many NA CASSLLPADEQFF TGTGCCAGCAGTTTACTTCCAGCGGACGAGCAGTTCTTC
TRBJ1-1 TRBV3-1 many TRBD1 CASSLDRGHTEAFF TGTGCCAGCAGCCTGGACAGGGGGCACACTGAAGCTTTCTTT
TRBJ2-1 TRBV19 many NA CASSIREGASGEQFF TGTGCCAGTAGTATTAGGGAGGGGGCGTCTGGTGAGCAGTTCTTC
TRBJ2-7 TRBV6-2/TRBV6-3 many NA CASSYSIRSSGYEQYF TGTGCCAGCAGTTACTCGATACGGAGTAGCGGCTACGAGCAGTACTTC
TRBJ2-3 TRBV5-1 NA TRBD2 CASSLERETDTQYF TGCGCCAGCAGCTTGGAGCGGGAGACAGATACGCAGTATTTT
TRBJ2-1 TRBV11-1 many TRBD2 CASSLVLAGAESSYNEQFF TGTGCCAGCAGCTTGGTGCTAGCGGGAGCTGAAAGCTCCTACAATGAGCAGTTCTTC
TRBJ1-1 TRBV27 many NA CASSTRRGSNTEAFF TGTGCCAGCAGCACCCGCCGGGGGAGCAACACTGAAGCTTTCTTT